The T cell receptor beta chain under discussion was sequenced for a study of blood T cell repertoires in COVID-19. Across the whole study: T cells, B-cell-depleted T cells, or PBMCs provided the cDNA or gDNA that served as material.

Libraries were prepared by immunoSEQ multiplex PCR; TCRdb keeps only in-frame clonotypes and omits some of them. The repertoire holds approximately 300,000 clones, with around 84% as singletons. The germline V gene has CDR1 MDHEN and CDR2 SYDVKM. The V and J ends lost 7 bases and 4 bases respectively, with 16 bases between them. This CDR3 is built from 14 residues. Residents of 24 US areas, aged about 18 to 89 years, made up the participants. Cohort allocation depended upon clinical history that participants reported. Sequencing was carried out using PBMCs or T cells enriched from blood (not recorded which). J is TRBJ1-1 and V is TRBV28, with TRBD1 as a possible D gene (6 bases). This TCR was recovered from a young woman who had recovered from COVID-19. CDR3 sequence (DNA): TGTGCCAGCATACCTAGGGCGGGGGCCACTGAAGCTTTCTTT. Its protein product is CASIPRAGATEAFF. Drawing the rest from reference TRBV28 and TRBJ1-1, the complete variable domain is DVKVTQSSRYLVKRTGEKVFLECVQDMDHENMFWYRQDPGLGLRLIYFSYDVKMKEKGDIPEGYSVSREKKERFSLILESASTNQTSMYLCASIPRAGATEAFFGQGTRLTVV.